Shown below are 29 T cell receptor beta chains from a single sample sequenced in a study of T cells in Graves' hyperthyroidism and ophthalmopathy. Amplification of TCR beta CDR3 regions used RNA as the template. The HTBI set primed first-round TCR CDR3 RT-PCR. MiXCR was run by TCRdb on the multiplex PCR reads, yielding one entry per CDR3 protein. Of under 350,000 distinct CDR3 sequences listed, roughly an eighth are singletons. The specimen sequenced was blood. These receptors were taken from a woman aged 35 to 49 with Graves' hyperthyroidism.

This clonotype was recorded at least ten times. The V and J genes are TRBV24-1 and TRBJ2-3; D gene unclear. This CDR3 has 14 residues. Per germline, CDR1 KGHDR and CDR2 SFDVKD. The V and J ends lost 2 bases and 0 bases respectively, with 5 bases between them. This CDR3 reads CATSDSTSTDTQYF. The DNA for the CDR3 is TGTGCCACCAGTGATTCTACTAGCACAGATACGCAGTATTTT.

There are many counts of this clonotype. The chain employs TRBV3-1 and TRBJ1-4; D is perhaps TRBD1 (5 bases). CDR1 is LGHDT and CDR2 is YNNKEL in the germline V gene (reference sequence). This CDR3 comprises 13 residues. The ends were cut back, 6 bases at V and 8 bases at J, with 13 bases in the middle. The CDR3 here is CASSPPQGEKLFF. The CDR3 region has the DNA TGTGCCAGCAGTCCGCCTCAGGGAGAAAAACTGTTTTTT.

A remark on this clonotype: A much larger clone lies a single base off, so this may be a read error. The final CDR3 position lacks the conserved phenylalanine or tryptophan, pointing to a likely read error. The chain uses TRBV7-9 and TRBJ2-2; 7 bases map to TRBD1. The V and J ends lost 8 bases and 2 bases, in that order; junction bases with no gene match: 8. The CDR3 sequence is 15 residues long. CDR1 is SEHNR and CDR2 is FQNEAQ in the germline V gene (reference sequence). CDR3 nucleotide sequence: TGTGCCAGCCAAATACGACAGGGAAACACCGGGGAGCTGTTTCTT. This sequence encodes CASQIRQGNTGELFL.

This clonotype appeared many times. The chain couples TRBV5-8 to TRBJ2-1; D gene uncertain. The ends were cut back, 1 base at V and 10 bases at J, with 12 bases in the middle. Germline V CDR1 and CDR2: SGHTS, YDEGEE. The CDR3 has 13 residues. CDR3 region: CASSLPSRREQFF. The CDR3, as DNA: TGTGCCAGCAGCTTGCCCAGCAGGAGAGAGCAGTTCTTC.

This clonotype was counted ten times or more. The chain employs TRBV12-3 or TRBV12-4 and TRBJ2-2, with 8 bases aligning to TRBD2. The length of the CDR3 is 14 residues. V dropped 5 bases and J dropped 7; count of bases not matched to a gene: 6. CDR3 DNA sequence: TGTGCCAGCAGTCCGCGGGAGGTTGGCGGGGAGCTGTTTTTT. It codes for CASSPREVGGELFF.

The table lists this clonotype with a few counts. V is TRBV6-1 and J is TRBJ2-1, with 7 bases matching TRBD1. Germline CDR1 and CDR2: MNHNS and SASEGT. Germline trimming cut 7 bases from V and 0 bases from J; bases unmatched to any gene: 3. CDR3 length: 14 amino acids. The CDR3 protein is CASTQGDSYNEQFF. The DNA of the CDR3 is TGTGCCAGCACTCAGGGGGACTCCTACAATGAGCAGTTCTTC.

This clonotype showed up many times. V and J are TRBV20-1 and TRBJ2-7; the D is unclear. The V end lost 6 bases, the J end lost 1 base, and 16 bases lay between the germline ends. The CDR3 contains 14 residues. The germline CDR1 and CDR2 sequences are DFQATT and SNEGSKA (reference sequence). The CDR3 spells CSALPRFSSYEQYF. In DNA form, the CDR3 reads TGCAGTGCCCTCCCCCGATTTTCATCCTACGAGCAGTACTTC.

The V gene is TRBV12-3 or TRBV12-4, the J gene TRBJ2-7; 11 positions match TRBD1. V lost 5 bases and J lost 2; bases outside the gene matches: 5. This CDR3 has 15 amino acids. The chain's CDR3 is CASSADRGPAYEQYF. As DNA, the CDR3 is TGTGCCAGCAGTGCGGACAGGGGGCCCGCCTACGAGCAGTACTTC.

This clonotype was seen at least ten times. This chain connects TRBV18 to TRBJ2-5, with D possibly being TRBD2 (6 bases). CDR1 and CDR2 (germline): KGHSH, LQKENI. Trimming left V 5 bases short and J 1 base short, with 14 bases between. The CDR3 is 15 amino acids. Here the CDR3 reads CASSTLSGAQETQYF. Here the CDR3 DNA reads TGTGCCAGCTCAACACTTAGCGGAGCCCAAGAGACCCAGTACTTC.

The sample holds a few counts of this clonotype. The chain uses TRBV19 and TRBJ1-1; weak D call: TRBD1 (5 bases). Germline V gene data show CDR1 as LNHDA and CDR2 as SQIVND (reference sequence). The CDR3 contains 21 residues. Trimming cost V 3 bases and J 3 bases, with 32 bases left between them. This CDR3 is CASSIDTGGGIGKEGDTEAFF. The CDR3 DNA reads as TGTGCCAGTAGTATCGACACTGGGGGTGGGATAGGGAAGGAAGGGGACACTGAAGCTTTCTTT.

This clonotype occurred many times. The rearrangement uses TRBV11-2 and TRBJ2-5, with 8 bases aligning to TRBD2. J was trimmed by 5 bases and V by 2 bases; bases with no gene match: 10. CDR3 length: 16 amino acids. The germline CDR1 and CDR2 sequences are SGHAT and FQNNGV. The CDR3 protein is CASSLPWTSPPETQYF. In DNA, the CDR3 is TGTGCCAGCAGCTTACCCTGGACTAGCCCCCCCGAGACCCAGTACTTC.

This clonotype was counted between two and nine times. J is TRBJ2-3 and V is TRBV7-9; 8 bases line up with TRBD1. The V gene's germline CDR1 is SEHNR and CDR2 FQNEAQ (reference sequence). The ends lost 7 bases at V and 1 base at J; junction bases unmatched: 4. The length of the CDR3 is 14 residues. CDR3 protein: CASMPGQGTDTQYF. The CDR3 bases are TGTGCCAGCATGCCGGGACAGGGCACAGATACGCAGTATTTT.

This clonotype was seen at least ten times. The gene calls are TRBV29-1 and TRBJ2-2; possibly TRBD1 for D (6 bases). V lost 5 bases, J lost 6 bases, and 13 bases lay in between. From germline, CDR1 is SQVTM and CDR2 ANQGSEA. The CDR3 length is 13 residues. The CDR3 here is CSVQKQGSGELFF. Here the CDR3 DNA reads TGCAGCGTTCAAAAACAGGGATCCGGGGAGCTGTTTTTT.

This clonotype was seen ten or more times. The chain is built from TRBV10-3 and TRBJ1-1; D is perhaps TRBD1 (5 bases). The CDR3 covers 18 residues. V was cut by 2 bases and J by 4 bases, with 23 bases left in between. CDR1 and CDR2 from the germline V gene are ENHRY and SYGVKD. Written as DNA, the CDR3 is TGTGCCATCAGTGAGGACCTTCCTGGGGCCCAGGGCACCACTGAAGCTTTCTTT. Translation gives CAISEDLPGAQGTTEAFF.

The sample holds many counts of this clonotype. The genes are TRBV7-9 and TRBJ2-5, with 11 positions matching TRBD2. CDR1 is SEHNR and CDR2 is FQNEAQ in the germline V gene (reference sequence). The CDR3 sequence is 14 residues long. The J segment lost 4 bases and the V segment lost 5 bases, leaving 3 bases of the junction unmatched. The CDR3 DNA sequence: TGTGCCAGCAGCCCAGGGACTAGCGGAGAGACCCAGTACTTC. This encodes CASSPGTSGETQYF.

This clonotype was seen repeatedly, ten times or more. The rearrangement links TRBV20-1 to TRBJ1-1; D call uncertain. Germline V lookup: CDR1 DFQATT, CDR2 SNEGSKA (reference sequence). CDR3 length equals 13 residues. The V gene lost 6 bases and the J gene lost 4 bases, with 15 bases spanning the gap. DNA of the CDR3: TGCAGTGCCACCCAACCAATAGGCACTGAAGCTTTCTTT. Amino acid sequence: CSATQPIGTEAFF.

J is TRBJ2-2 and V is TRBV20-1; the D is unclear. V dropped 6 bases and J dropped 7 bases, with 12 bases sitting between them. The CDR3 is 12 amino acids. The germline V gene encodes CDR1 DFQATT and CDR2 SNEGSKA (reference sequence). The CDR3 is CSAETSHGELFF. DNA for the CDR3: TGCAGTGCCGAGACTTCACACGGGGAGCTGTTTTTT.

This clonotype was recorded at least ten times. This rearrangement joins TRBV20-1 to TRBJ2-7; D tentatively fits TRBD1 or TRBD2 (6 bases each). Germline values: CDR1 DFQATT, CDR2 SNEGSKA (reference sequence). This CDR3 has 16 residues. V lost 1 base and J 4 bases, leaving 20 bases between the germline ends. The CDR3 region has the DNA TGCAGTGCTAGAGCGTTTGGGGGGCTCTCTCTTTACGAGCAGTACTTC. This sequence encodes CSARAFGGLSLYEQYF.

There are many counts of this clonotype. The chain joins TRBV27 to TRBJ2-3, with TRBD2 matching over 9 bases. The CDR3 has 20 residues. CDR1 and CDR2 (germline): MNHEY, SMNVEV (reference sequence). After removal of 6 bases from V and 3 bases from J, the junction contained 22 bases not matched to a gene. Here the CDR3 reads CASSHISPTSGRVMTDTQYF. CDR3 coding DNA: TGTGCCAGCAGCCACATATCACCGACTAGCGGTAGGGTTATGACAGATACGCAGTATTTT.

This clonotype has only a few counts. V and J are TRBV25-1 and TRBJ2-5; 12 bases match TRBD2. The CDR3 spans 16 residues. Germline V lookup: CDR1 MGHDK, CDR2 SYGVNS. Losses at the gene ends were 3 bases for V and 4 bases for J; bases not matched to a gene: 6. Here the CDR3 reads CASSDQRLAGAETQYF. The CDR3 nucleotides read TGTGCCAGCAGTGACCAGCGACTAGCGGGAGCAGAGACCCAGTACTTC.

This clonotype was picked up many times. The CDR3 nucleotides are TGCAGTGCTAGGAGCGGGAGTTCCCACGAGCAGTACTTC. This gives the protein CSARSGSSHEQYF. The chain couples TRBV20-1 to TRBJ2-7; 8 bases match TRBD2. Germline CDR1 DFQATT, CDR2 SNEGSKA (reference sequence). The CDR3 loop spans 13 amino acids. With 3 bases clipped from V and 5 bases from J, the junction kept 6 bases outside the gene matches.

This clonotype was seen a few times. The rearrangement uses TRBV5-6 and TRBJ2-7; D possibly corresponds to TRBD2 (6 bases). V was cut by 4 bases and J by 10 bases, with 12 bases left in between. The CDR3 is 11 residues long. Germline CDR1 is SGHDT and CDR2 is YYEEEE. CDR3 region: CASSLGTDQYF. CDR3 DNA: TGTGCCAGCAGCCTCGGGACTGATCAGTACTTC. Variable domain in full (rest from reference TRBV5-6 and TRBJ2-7): DAGVTQSPTHLIKTRGQQVTLRCSPKSGHDTVSWYQQALGQGPQFIFQYYEEEERQRGNFPDRFSGHQFPNYSSELNVNALLLGDSALYLCASSLGTDQYFGPGTRLTVT.

The sample holds many counts of this clonotype. The V and J genes are TRBV7-9 and TRBJ2-7, with 9 bases identical to TRBD1. Germline V gene sequence: CDR1 SEHNR, CDR2 FQNEAQ (reference sequence). V was pared by 5 bases and J by 5 bases, with 7 bases of the junction left unmatched. The CDR3 covers 14 residues. CDR3: CASSPGQGADEQYF. CDR3 DNA: TGTGCCAGCAGCCCGGGACAGGGTGCCGACGAGCAGTACTTC.

In this sample, this clonotype turned up many times. The gene calls are TRBV28 and TRBJ2-2; D is perhaps TRBD1 (5 bases). V lost 2 bases to trimming and J lost 4 bases, with 11 bases between them. CDR1 is MDHEN and CDR2 is SYDVKM in the germline V gene. CDR3 size: 15 residues. CDR3 sequence: CASSLLFRATGELFF. CDR3 bases: TGTGCCAGCAGTTTACTGTTCAGGGCCACCGGGGAGCTGTTTTTT.

The V and J genes are TRBV10-3 and TRBJ2-5, with 12 bases identical to TRBD2. After removal of 3 bases from V and 2 bases from J, the junction contained 7 bases not matched to a gene. CDR1 is ENHRY, CDR2 SYGVKD, per germline. The CDR3 loop spans 17 amino acids. Here the CDR3 DNA reads TGTGCCATCAGTGACCCCCGGACTAGCGGGGCTCAAGAGACCCAGTACTTC. Its protein product is CAISDPRTSGAQETQYF.

Notes on this clonotype: This may be a read error, as it is one base from a much larger clone. The gene calls are TRBV6-1 and TRBJ2-3; the match to TRBD2 covers 11 bases. Germline trimming cut 6 bases from V and 2 bases from J; bases unmatched to any gene: 7. CDR1 MNHNS and CDR2 SASEGT come from the germline V gene. The CDR3 runs to 16 residues. The CDR3 sequence is CASRRTSGLTTDTQYF. CDR3 DNA sequence: TGTGCCAGCAGACGGACTAGCGGGCTGACCACAGATACGCAGTATTTT.

The chain joins TRBV19 to TRBJ1-1, with TRBD1 matching 8 bases. This CDR3 has 15 amino acids. Losses at the gene ends were 4 bases for V and 5 bases for J; bases not matched to a gene: 9. CDR1 and CDR2 from the germline V gene are LNHDA and SQIVND (reference sequence). The CDR3 here is CASSSTGGRRTEAFF. CDR3 bases: TGTGCCAGTAGTAGTACAGGGGGGCGGCGGACTGAAGCTTTCTTT.

This clonotype was seen many times. This sequence joins TRBV19 and TRBJ1-1; D call uncertain. Germline assignment: CDR1 LNHDA and CDR2 SQIVND (reference sequence). This CDR3 spans 13 amino acids. The V gene lost 3 bases and the J gene lost 1 base, with 6 bases spanning the gap. The CDR3 protein is CASSMRENTEAFF. The CDR3, as DNA: TGTGCCAGTAGTATGAGGGAGAACACTGAAGCTTTCTTT.

This clonotype was found many times. The chain couples TRBV7-2 to TRBJ2-5; D perhaps matches TRBD2 (6 bases). The CDR3 contains 15 residues. V lost 5 bases and J lost 4, with 17 bases in between. The germline V gene encodes CDR1 SGHTA and CDR2 FQGNSA. CDR3 region: CASSPSGTRGETQYF. CDR3 coding DNA: TGTGCCAGCAGCCCCTCGGGGACTCGCGGAGAGACCCAGTACTTC.